One and the same sample provided the 5 T cell receptor beta chains below, sequenced in a study of blood T cell repertoires in COVID-19. The data were produced by immunoSEQ multiplex PCR, yet TCRdb's version contains in-frame clones alone and is incomplete. The sample lists approximately 380,000 clones; more than 85% were seen once. Source material: PBMCs or T cells enriched from blood (not recorded which). Source of these receptors: a woman in her 40s who had been exposed to COVID-19.

The CDR3 region is CASSPREGGLAGELFF. For the CDR3, the DNA is TGTGCCAGCAGTCCCCGCGAAGGGGGCTTGGCCGGGGAGCTGTTTTTT. The chain is built from TRBV6-9 and TRBJ2-2; 7 positions agree with TRBD1. Germline V gene sequence: CDR1 MNHGY, CDR2 SVAAGI. J gave up 6 bases and V 5 bases, and 12 bases lay outside the gene matches. The CDR3 has 16 residues.

V is TRBV6-1 and J is TRBJ2-3; maybe TRBD1 (5 bases). CDR1 is MNHNS, CDR2 SASEGT, per germline. The CDR3 extends over 15 amino acids. Deletions cut 1 base from V and 2 bases from J, with 10 bases between. DNA for the CDR3: TGTGCCAGCAGTGAAGGACAGCATTACACAGATACGCAGTATTTT. As protein: CASSEGQHYTDTQYF.

The V gene is TRBV5-4, the J gene TRBJ2-1; the match to TRBD1 covers 7 bases. The germline V gene encodes CDR1 SGHNT and CDR2 YYREEE (reference sequence). V was pared by 4 bases and J by 7 bases, with 14 bases of the junction left unmatched. The CDR3 loop spans 16 amino acids. In DNA, the CDR3 is TGTGCCAGCAGCAGATTCCAGGGGGTAAGGGTAAATGAGCAGTTCTTC. This gives the protein CASSRFQGVRVNEQFF.

The chain has TRBV10-2 and TRBJ1-1; possibly TRBD1 for D (6 bases). V was trimmed by 5 bases and J by 3 bases, leaving 10 bases between them. The CDR3 length is 13 residues. In germline, CDR1 is WSHSY, CDR2 SAAADI. The CDR3 DNA follows: TGCGCCAGCAGTACACAGGGTTACACTGAAGCTTTCTTT. Translation gives CASSTQGYTEAFF.

This chain links TRBV18 with TRBJ1-1; TRBD1 might be the D (6 bases). Germline-derived CDR1 and CDR2 are KGHSH and LQKENI. The V end lost 1 base, the J end lost 0 bases, and 18 bases lay between the germline ends. The length of the CDR3 is 18 residues. The DNA of the CDR3 is TGTGCCAGCTCACCACTTCCAGGGGCGCTGGGAATGAACACTGAAGCTTTCTTT. The encoded protein is CASSPLPGALGMNTEAFF.